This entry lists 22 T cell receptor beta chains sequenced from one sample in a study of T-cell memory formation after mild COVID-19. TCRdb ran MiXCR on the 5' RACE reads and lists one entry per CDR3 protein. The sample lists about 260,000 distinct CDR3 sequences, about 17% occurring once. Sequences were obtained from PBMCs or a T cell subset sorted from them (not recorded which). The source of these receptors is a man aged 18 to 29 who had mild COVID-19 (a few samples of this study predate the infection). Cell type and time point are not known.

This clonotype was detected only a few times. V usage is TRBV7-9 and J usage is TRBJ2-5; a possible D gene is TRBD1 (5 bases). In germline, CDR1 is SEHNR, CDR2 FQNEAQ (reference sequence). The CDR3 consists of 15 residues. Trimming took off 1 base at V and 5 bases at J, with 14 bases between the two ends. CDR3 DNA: TGTGCCAGCAGCTTAGTCCCAGGGCCTCGGGAGACCCAGTACTTC. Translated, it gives CASSLVPGPRETQYF.

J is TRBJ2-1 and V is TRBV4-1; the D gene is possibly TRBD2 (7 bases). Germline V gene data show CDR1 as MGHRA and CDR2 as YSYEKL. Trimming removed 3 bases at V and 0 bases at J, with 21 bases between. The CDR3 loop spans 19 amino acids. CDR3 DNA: TGCGCCAGCAGCCACATGGGGAGGGGGGCAGTGATCTCCTACAATGAGCAGTTCTTC. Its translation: CASSHMGRGAVISYNEQFF.

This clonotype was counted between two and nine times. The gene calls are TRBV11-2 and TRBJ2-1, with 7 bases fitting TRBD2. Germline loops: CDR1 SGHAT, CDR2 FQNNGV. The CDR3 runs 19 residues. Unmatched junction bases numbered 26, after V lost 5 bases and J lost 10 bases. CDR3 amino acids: CASSRLGGGIPGGRGEQFF. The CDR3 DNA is TGTGCCAGCAGCCGTCTCGGAGGAGGAATACCGGGGGGTCGGGGAGAGCAGTTCTTC.

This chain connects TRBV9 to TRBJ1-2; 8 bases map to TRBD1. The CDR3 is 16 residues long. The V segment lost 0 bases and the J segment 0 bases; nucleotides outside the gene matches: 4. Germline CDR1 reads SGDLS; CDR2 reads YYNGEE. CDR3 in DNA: TGTGCCAGCAGCGTAGGGACAGGGCGGGCTAACTATGGCTACACCTTC. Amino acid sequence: CASSVGTGRANYGYTF.

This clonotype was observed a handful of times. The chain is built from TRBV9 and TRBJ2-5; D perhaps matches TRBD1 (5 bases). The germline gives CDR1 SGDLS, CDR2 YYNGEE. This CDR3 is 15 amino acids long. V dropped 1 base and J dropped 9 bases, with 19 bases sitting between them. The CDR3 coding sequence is TGTGCCAGCAGCGTAAACCCGACAGTCGGAGTTGCCCAGTACTTC. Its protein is CASSVNPTVGVAQYF. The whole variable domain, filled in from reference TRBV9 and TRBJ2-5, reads DSGVTQTPKHLITATGQRVTLRCSPRSGDLSVYWYQQSLDQGLQFLIQYYNGEERAKGNILERFSAQQFPDLHSELNLSSLELGDSALYFCASSVNPTVGVAQYFGPGTRLLVL.

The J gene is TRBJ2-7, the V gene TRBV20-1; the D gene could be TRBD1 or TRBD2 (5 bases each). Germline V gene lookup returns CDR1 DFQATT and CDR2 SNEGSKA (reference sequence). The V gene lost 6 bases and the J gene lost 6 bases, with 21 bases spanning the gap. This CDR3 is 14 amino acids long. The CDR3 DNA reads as TGCAGTGCCCAGCCTCCCGGGGCCTCAGGCGAGCAGTACTTC. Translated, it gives CSAQPPGASGEQYF.

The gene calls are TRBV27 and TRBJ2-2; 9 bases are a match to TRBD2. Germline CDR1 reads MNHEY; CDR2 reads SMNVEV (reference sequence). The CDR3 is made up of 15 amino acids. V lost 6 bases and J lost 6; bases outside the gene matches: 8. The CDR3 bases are TGTGCCAGCAGGACGGGACTAGCCGGCGCCGGGGAGCTGTTTTTT. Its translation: CASRTGLAGAGELFF.

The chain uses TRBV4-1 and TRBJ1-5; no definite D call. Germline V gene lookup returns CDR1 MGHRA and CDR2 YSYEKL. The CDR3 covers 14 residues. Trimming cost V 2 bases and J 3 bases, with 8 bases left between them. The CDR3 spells CASSQRLDNQPQHF. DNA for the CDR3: TGCGCCAGCAGCCAAAGACTGGACAATCAGCCCCAGCATTTT.

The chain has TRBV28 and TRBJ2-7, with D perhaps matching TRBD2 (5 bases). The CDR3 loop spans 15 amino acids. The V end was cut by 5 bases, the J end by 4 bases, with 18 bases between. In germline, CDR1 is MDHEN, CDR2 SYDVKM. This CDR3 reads CASSPTVVGGYEQYV. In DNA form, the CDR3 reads TGTGCCAGCAGTCCCACCGTCGTGGGCGGGTACGAGCAGTACGTC.

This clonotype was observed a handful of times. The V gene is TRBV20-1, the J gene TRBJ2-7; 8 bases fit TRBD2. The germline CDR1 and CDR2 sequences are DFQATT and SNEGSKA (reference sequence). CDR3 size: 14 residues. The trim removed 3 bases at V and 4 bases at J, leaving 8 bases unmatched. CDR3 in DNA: TGCAGTGCTAGCGGGGGGGCTACGTCTTACGAGCAGTACGTC. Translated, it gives CSASGGATSYEQYV.

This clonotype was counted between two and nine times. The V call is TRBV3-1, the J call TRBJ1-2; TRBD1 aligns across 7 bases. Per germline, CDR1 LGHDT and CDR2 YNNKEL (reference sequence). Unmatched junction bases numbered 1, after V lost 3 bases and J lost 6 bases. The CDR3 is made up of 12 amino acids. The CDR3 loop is CASSHGTDGYTF. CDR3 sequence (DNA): TGTGCCAGCAGCCACGGGACAGATGGCTACACCTTC.

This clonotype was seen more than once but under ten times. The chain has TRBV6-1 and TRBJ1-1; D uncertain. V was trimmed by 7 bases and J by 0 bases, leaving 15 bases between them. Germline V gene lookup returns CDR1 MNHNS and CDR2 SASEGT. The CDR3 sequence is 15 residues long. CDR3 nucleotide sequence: TGTGCCAGCACCAGAACCTATACAGTGAACACTGAAGCTTTCTTT. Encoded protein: CASTRTYTVNTEAFF.

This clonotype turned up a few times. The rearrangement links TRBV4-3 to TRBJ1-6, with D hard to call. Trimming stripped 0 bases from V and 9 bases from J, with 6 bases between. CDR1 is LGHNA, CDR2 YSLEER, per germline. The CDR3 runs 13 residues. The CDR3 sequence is CASSQDLFSPLHF. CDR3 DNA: TGCGCCAGCAGCCAAGATCTATTTTCACCCCTCCACTTT.

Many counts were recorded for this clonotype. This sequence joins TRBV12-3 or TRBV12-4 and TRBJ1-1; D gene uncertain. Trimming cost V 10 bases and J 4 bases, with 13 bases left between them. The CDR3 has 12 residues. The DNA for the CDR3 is TGTGCCACCCACCGAGGGAGCACTGAAGCTTTCTTT. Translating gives CATHRGSTEAFF.

CDR3 bases: TGTGCCAGCAGCCAGACTAGCCGGAACTACAATGAGCAGTTCTTC. Translated: CASSQTSRNYNEQFF. The V call is TRBV9, the J call TRBJ2-1, with 7 nucleotides matching TRBD2. Germline CDR1 is SGDLS and CDR2 is YYNGEE. The CDR3 is 15 residues long. V shed 4 bases, J shed 3 bases, and the junction held 7 bases outside the gene matches.

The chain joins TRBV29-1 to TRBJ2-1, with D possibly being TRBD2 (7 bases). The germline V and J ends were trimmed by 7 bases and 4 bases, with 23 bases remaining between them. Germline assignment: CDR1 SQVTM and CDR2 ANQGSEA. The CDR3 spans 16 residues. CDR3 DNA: TGCAGCGCCCCGGGGAGGGGGGGGTCGTCATACAATGAGCAGTTCTTC. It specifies CSAPGRGGSSYNEQFF.

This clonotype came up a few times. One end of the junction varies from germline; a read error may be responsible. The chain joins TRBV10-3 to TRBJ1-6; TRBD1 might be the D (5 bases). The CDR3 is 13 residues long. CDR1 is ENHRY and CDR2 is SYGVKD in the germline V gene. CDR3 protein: CAISESRDSWRFF. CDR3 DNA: TGTGCCATCAGTGAGTCTAGGGACTCGTGGCGTTTTTTT.

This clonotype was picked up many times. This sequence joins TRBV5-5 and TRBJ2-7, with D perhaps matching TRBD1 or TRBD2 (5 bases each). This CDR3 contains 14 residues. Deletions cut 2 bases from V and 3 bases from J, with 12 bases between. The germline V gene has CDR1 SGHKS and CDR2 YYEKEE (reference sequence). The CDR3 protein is CASSFGLGVYEQYV. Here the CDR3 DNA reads TGTGCCAGCAGCTTTGGACTGGGGGTCTACGAGCAGTACGTC.

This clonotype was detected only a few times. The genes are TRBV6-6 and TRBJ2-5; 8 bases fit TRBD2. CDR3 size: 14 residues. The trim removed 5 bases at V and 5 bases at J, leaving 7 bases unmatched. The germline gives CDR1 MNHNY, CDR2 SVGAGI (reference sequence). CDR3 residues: CASSEPGTRETQYF. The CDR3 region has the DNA TGTGCCAGCAGTGAACCCGGGACTAGGGAGACCCAGTACTTC.

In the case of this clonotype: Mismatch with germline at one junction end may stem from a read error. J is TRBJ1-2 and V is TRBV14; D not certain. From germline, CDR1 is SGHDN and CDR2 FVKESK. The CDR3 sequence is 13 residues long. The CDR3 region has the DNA TGTGCCAGCAGCCCGGGAGGAACTAGGTTACGCGCCTTC. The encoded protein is CASSPGGTRLRAF.

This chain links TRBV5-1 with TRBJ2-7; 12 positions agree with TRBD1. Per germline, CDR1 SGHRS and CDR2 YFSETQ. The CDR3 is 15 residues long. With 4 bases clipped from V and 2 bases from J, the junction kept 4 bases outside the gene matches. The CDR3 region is CASSGGQGAAYEQYF. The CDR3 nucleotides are TGCGCCAGCAGCGGGGGACAGGGGGCCGCCTACGAGCAGTACTTC.

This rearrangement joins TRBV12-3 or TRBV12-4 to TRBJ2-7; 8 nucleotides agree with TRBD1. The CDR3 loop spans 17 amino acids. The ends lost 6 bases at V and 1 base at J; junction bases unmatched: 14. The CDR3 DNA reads TGTGCCAGCAGCCATAACACCGGACAGGGCGGATCCTACGAGCAGTACTTC. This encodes CASSHNTGQGGSYEQYF.